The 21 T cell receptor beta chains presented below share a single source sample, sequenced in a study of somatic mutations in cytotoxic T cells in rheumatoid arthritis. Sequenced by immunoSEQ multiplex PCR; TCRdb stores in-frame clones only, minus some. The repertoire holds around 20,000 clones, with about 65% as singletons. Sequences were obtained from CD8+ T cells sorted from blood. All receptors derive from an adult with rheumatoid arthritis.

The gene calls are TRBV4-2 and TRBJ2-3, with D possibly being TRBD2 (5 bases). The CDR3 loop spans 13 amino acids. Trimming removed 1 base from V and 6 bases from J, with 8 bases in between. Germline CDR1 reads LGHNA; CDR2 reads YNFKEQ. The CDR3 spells CASSQASGDTQYF. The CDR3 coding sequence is TGTGCCAGCAGCCAAGCCTCGGGGGATACGCAGTATTTT.

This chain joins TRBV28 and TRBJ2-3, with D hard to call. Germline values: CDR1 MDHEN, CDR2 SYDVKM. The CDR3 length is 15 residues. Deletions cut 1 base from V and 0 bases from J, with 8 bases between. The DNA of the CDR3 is TGTGCCAGCAGTTTATACAGTTCTAGCACAGATACGCAGTATTTT. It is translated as CASSLYSSSTDTQYF.

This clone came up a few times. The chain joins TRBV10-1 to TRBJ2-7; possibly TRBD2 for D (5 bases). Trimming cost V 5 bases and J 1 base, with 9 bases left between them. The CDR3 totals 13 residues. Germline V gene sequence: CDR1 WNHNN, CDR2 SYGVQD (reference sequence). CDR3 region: CASSRSGSYEQYF. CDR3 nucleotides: TGCGCCAGCAGTCGGAGCGGATCCTACGAGCAGTACTTC.

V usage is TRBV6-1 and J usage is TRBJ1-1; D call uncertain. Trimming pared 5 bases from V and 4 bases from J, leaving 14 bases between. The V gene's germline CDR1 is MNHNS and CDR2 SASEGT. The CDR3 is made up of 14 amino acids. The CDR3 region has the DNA TGTGCCAGCAGTATGGGCGAGGGAGCCACTGAAGCTTTCTTT. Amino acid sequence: CASSMGEGATEAFF.

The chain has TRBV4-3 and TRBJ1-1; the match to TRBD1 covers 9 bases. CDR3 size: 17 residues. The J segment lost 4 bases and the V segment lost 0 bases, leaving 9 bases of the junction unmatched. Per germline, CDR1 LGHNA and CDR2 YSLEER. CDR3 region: CASSQDLTGGGSTEAFF. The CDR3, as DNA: TGCGCCAGCAGCCAAGACCTAACAGGGGGCGGGAGCACTGAAGCTTTCTTT.

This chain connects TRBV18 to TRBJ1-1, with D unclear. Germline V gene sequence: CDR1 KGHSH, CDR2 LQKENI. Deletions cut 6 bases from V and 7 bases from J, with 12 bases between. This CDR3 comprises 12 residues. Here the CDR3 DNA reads TGTGCCAGCTCCCGCCCTCCGCTTGAAGCTTTCTTT. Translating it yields CASSRPPLEAFF.

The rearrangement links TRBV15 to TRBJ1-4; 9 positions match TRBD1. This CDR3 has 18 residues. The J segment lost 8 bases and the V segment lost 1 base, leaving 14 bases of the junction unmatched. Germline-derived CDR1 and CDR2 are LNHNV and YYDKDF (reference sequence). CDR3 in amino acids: CATSRADGTGRLGEKLFF. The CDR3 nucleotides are TGTGCCACCAGCAGAGCCGATGGGACAGGGAGGCTCGGCGAAAAACTGTTTTTT.

The CDR3 region has the DNA TGCGCCAGCAGAGACGAACGGGTTATCTCCTACGAGCAGTACTTC. It yields the protein CASRDERVISYEQYF. The chain joins TRBV5-1 to TRBJ2-7; no reliable D call. V lost 5 bases and J lost 0, with 15 bases in between. The CDR3 sequence is 15 residues long. CDR1 and CDR2 (germline): SGHRS, YFSETQ.

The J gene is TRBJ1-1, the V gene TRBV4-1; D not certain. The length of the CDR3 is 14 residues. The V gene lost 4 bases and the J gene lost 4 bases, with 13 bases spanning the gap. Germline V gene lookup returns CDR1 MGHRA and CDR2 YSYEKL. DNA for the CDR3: TGCGCCAGCAGCCCTTATCCGGGAGTCACTGAAGCTTTCTTT. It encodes CASSPYPGVTEAFF.

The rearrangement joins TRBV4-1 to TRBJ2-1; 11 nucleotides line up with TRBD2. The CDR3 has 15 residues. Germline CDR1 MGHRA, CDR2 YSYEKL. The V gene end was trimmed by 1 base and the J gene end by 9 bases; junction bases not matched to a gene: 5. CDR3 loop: CASSQVSGGAVEQFF. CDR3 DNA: TGCGCCAGCAGCCAAGTTAGCGGGGGGGCGGTTGAGCAGTTCTTC.

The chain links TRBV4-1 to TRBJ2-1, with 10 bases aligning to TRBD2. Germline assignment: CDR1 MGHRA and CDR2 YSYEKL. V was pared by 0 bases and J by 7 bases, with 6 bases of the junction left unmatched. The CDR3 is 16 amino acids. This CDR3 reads CASSQDKRGGQNEQFF. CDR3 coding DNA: TGCGCCAGCAGCCAAGATAAGCGGGGGGGCCAGAATGAGCAGTTCTTC.

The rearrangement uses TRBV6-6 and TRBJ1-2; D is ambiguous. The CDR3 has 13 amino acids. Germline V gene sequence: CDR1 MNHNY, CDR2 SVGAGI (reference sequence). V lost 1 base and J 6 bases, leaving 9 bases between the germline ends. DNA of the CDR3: TGTGCCAGCAGTTACTTCTACCGGGATGGCTACACCTTC. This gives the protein CASSYFYRDGYTF.

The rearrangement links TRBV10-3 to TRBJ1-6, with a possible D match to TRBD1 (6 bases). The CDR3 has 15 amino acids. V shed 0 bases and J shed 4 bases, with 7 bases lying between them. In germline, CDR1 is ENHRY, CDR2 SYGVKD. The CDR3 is CAISESGQYNSPLHF. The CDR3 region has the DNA TGTGCCATCAGTGAGTCCGGACAGTATAATTCACCCCTCCACTTT.

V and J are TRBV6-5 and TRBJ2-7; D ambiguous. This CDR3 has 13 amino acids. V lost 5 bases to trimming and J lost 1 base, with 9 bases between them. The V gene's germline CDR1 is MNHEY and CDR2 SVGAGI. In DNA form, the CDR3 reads TGTGCCAGCAGTCGAACAGAATCCTACGAGCAGTACTTC. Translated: CASSRTESYEQYF.

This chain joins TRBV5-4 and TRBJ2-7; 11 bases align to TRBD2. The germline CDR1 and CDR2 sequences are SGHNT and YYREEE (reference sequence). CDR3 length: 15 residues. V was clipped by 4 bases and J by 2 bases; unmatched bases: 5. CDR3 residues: CASSPGTSGPYEQYF. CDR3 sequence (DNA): TGTGCCAGCAGCCCCGGGACTAGCGGACCCTACGAGCAGTACTTC.

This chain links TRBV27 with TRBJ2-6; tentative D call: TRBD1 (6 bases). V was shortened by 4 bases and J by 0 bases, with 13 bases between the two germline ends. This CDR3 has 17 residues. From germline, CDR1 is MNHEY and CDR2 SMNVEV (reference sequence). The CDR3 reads CASSSNFRGSGANVLTF. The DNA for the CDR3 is TGTGCCAGCAGTTCCAATTTCAGGGGCTCTGGGGCCAACGTCCTGACTTTC.

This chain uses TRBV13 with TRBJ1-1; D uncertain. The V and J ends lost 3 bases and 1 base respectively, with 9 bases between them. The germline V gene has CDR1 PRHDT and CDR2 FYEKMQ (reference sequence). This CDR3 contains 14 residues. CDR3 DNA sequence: TGTGCCAGCAGCTTCCTAGAGGGGAACACTGAAGCTTTCTTT. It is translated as CASSFLEGNTEAFF. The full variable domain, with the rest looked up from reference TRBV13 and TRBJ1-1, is AAGVIQSPRHLIKEKRETATLKCYPIPRHDTVYWYQQGPGQDPQFLISFYEKMQSDKGSIPDRFSAQQFSDYHSELNMSSLELGDSALYFCASSFLEGNTEAFFGQGTRLTVV.

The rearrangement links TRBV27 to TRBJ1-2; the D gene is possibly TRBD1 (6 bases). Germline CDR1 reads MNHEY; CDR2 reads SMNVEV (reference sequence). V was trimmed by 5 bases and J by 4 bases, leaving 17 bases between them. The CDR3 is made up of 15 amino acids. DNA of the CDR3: TGTGCCAGCAGTCCCGAAGTGGGGGGCGTCTATGGCTACACCTTC. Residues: CASSPEVGGVYGYTF.

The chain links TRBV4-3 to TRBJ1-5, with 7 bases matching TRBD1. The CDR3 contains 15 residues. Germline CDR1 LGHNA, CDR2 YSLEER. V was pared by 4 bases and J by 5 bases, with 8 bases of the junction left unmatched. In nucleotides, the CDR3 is TGCGCCAGCAGCCCGAGACAGGGACGGGATCAGCCCCAGCATTTT. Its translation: CASSPRQGRDQPQHF.

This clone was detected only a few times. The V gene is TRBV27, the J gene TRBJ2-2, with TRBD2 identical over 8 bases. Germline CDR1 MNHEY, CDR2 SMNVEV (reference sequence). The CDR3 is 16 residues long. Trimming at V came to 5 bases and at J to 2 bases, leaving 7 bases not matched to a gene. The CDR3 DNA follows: TGTGCCAGCAGTCCCAGCGGGGGAGGAAACACCGGGGAGCTGTTTTTT. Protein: CASSPSGGGNTGELFF.

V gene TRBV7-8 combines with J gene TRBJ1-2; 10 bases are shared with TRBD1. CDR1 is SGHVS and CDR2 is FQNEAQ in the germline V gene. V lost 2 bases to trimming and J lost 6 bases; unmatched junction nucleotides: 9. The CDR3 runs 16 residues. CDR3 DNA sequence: TGTGCCAGCAGCTTATTGGGGACAGGGGATGATGATGGCTACACCTTC. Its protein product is CASSLLGTGDDDGYTF.